Included here is one T cell receptor beta chain sequence, with context. Its specificity is unknown. The data stem from a study of blood T cells in healthy people across ages. The CDR3 extends over 15 amino acids. CDR1 and CDR2 (germline): SGHDN, FVKESK. V was clipped by 0 bases and J by 8 bases; unmatched bases: 5. A second PCR of about 6 to 12 cycles used a sample-barcoded 5' primer and a J-beta primer mix. One entry per CDR3 protein results from TCRdb running MiXCR on the 5' RACE reads. The profile shows roughly 1,500,000 distinct CDR3 sequences, 40% to 50% of them singletons. General study points: Nothing was known about donor CMV status, and this possibly confounded expanded clonotype changes. When one million T cells were used, diversity estimates were thought to be underestimates. Age showed a roughly linear inverse relationship with TCR beta diversity per million T cells. Both naive CD4+ cell counts and diversity were greater in long-lived donors than in aged donors.

Sequencing was done on a sample of blood. This receptor was obtained from a woman younger than 30 in good health. The chain has TRBV14 and TRBJ2-1; 9 bases fit TRBD2. The CDR3 loop reads CASSQDVSGSDEQFF. The CDR3 nucleotides are TGTGCCAGCAGCCAAGATGTTAGCGGGAGCGATGAGCAGTTCTTC.